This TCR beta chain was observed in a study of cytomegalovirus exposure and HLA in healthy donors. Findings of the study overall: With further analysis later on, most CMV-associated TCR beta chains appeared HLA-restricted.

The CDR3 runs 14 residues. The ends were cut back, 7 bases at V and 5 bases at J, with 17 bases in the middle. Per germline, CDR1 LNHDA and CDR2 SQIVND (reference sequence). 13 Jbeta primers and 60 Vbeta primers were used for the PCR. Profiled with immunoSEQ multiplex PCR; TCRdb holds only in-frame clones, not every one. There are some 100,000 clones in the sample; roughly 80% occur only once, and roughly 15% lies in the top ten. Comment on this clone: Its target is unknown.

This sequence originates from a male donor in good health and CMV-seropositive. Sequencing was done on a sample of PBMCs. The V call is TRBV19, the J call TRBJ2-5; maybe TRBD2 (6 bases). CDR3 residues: CASTSPGLGETQYF. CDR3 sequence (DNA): TGTGCCAGTACAAGTCCGGGACTGGGGGAGACCCAGTACTTC.